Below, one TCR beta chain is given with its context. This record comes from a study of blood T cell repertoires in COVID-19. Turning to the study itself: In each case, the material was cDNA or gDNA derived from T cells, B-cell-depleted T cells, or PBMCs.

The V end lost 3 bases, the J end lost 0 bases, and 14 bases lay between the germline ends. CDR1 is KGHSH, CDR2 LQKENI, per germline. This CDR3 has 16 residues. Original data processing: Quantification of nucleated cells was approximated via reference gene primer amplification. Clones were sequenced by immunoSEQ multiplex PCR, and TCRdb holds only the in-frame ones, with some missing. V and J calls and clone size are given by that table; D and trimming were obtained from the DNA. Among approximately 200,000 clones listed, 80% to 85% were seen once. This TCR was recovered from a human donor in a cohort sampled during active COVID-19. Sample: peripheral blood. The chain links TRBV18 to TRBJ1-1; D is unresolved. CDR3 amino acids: CASSPQARQMNTEAFF. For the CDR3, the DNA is TGTGCCAGCTCACCCCAGGCCCGTCAAATGAACACTGAAGCTTTCTTT.